This T cell receptor (beta chain) stems from a study of CD8+CD57+ T cells in acquired aplastic anemia. Both TCR beta VDJ combination and CDR3 sequence profiling were carried out. Genomic DNA was the template for this profiling. One entry per CDR3 protein results from TCRdb running MiXCR on the reads. The data hold approximately 220,000 distinct CDR3 sequences, with approximately 45% observed a single time. Germline V gene sequence: CDR1 SGHVS, CDR2 FQNEAQ. Trimming cost V 5 bases and J 0 bases, with 13 bases left between them. This CDR3 region has 16 residues. Whoever was chosen for sequencing had shown CD8+CD57+ cell expansion by flow cytometry. Everyone among the patients had severe acquired aplastic anemia. By the time of blood sampling, patients had still received no therapy. General study results and limits: Any difference that existed in CD8+ Simpson's diversity between patients and controls was not significant. The number of CD8+ CDR3 sequences shared by patients and controls was roughly 30.

This clonotype was counted at least ten times. The antigen remains unidentified. The rearrangement uses TRBV7-8 and TRBJ1-4; D unresolved. The sample consisted of sorted CD4+, CD8+, or CD8+CD57+ T cells (not recorded which) from PBMCs. The clonotype was recovered from a human donor with aplastic anemia. For the CDR3, the DNA is TGTGCCAGCAGCCTCCCGGCGGATTCAACTAATGAAAAACTGTTTTTT. This encodes CASSLPADSTNEKLFF.